A single sample gave rise to the 27 T cell receptor beta chains below, sequenced in a study of technical replicates of blood from four donors. The table came from immunoSEQ multiplex PCR; TCRdb's copy has only in-frame clones and leaves some out. The sample carries about 100,000 clones, roughly 95% recorded once. The sequenced sample consisted of T cells isolated from PBMCs. These receptors all stem from a human donor in good health.

The chain combines TRBV19 with TRBJ2-1, with 9 nucleotides matching TRBD1. This CDR3 has 15 residues. J was trimmed by 2 bases and V by 6 bases; bases with no gene match: 5. Germline V gene data show CDR1 as LNHDA and CDR2 as SQIVND (reference sequence). The CDR3 coding sequence is TGTGCCAGTAGCCTCGGACAGGGGACCTACAATGAGCAGTTCTTC. This gives the protein CASSLGQGTYNEQFF.

The J gene is TRBJ2-5, the V gene TRBV29-1; a weak D match, TRBD1 (5 bases). CDR1 is SQVTM, CDR2 ANQGSEA, per germline. The length of the CDR3 is 13 residues. Trimming left V 4 bases short and J 0 bases short, with 9 bases between. The DNA for the CDR3 is TGCAGCGTTGGGACATCGTACCAAGAGACCCAGTACTTC. Its protein product is CSVGTSYQETQYF.

Concerning this clone itself: Other DNA variants within this sample encode the same CDR3. The chain uses TRBV19 and TRBJ1-2, with 8 bases matching TRBD1. The CDR3 sequence is 13 residues long. In germline, CDR1 is LNHDA, CDR2 SQIVND (reference sequence). Trimming at V came to 5 bases and at J to 7 bases, leaving 6 bases not matched to a gene. The CDR3 sequence: CASSSGQGLGYTF. The CDR3, as DNA: TGTGCCAGTAGTTCCGGACAGGGCCTTGGCTACACCTTC.

This CDR3 is CASSFSEQGNEQFF. CDR3 coding DNA: TGTGCCAGCAGTTTCAGTGAACAGGGGAATGAGCAGTTCTTC. The chain carries TRBV28 and TRBJ2-1, with 7 bases aligning to TRBD1. CDR1 MDHEN and CDR2 SYDVKM come from the germline V gene. CDR3 length: 14 amino acids. V was pared by 3 bases and J by 7 bases, with 6 bases of the junction left unmatched.

This chain uses TRBV6-4 with TRBJ2-1; the match to TRBD1 covers 7 bases. This CDR3 has 14 residues. CDR1 and CDR2 from the germline V gene are MRHNA and SNTAGT. Trimming removed 8 bases from V and 1 base from J; junction bases left unmatched: 5. CDR3 DNA sequence: TGTGCCAGCGCCAGGGACAGATCCTACAATGAGCAGTTCTTC. Its protein is CASARDRSYNEQFF.

The chain couples TRBV7-8 to TRBJ2-2; 12 positions match TRBD2. This CDR3 has 17 residues. After removal of 3 bases from V and 3 bases from J, the junction contained 5 bases not matched to a gene. Germline values: CDR1 SGHVS, CDR2 FQNEAQ. This chain's CDR3 is CASSLVGTSGHTGELFF. CDR3 coding DNA: TGTGCCAGCAGCTTGGTGGGGACTAGCGGGCACACCGGGGAGCTGTTTTTT.

This rearrangement joins TRBV7-9 to TRBJ2-3; the D gene is possibly TRBD1 (6 bases). V was clipped by 5 bases and J by 0 bases, with 15 bases between them. CDR1 SEHNR and CDR2 FQNEAQ come from the germline V gene (reference sequence). The CDR3 length is 16 residues. CDR3 protein: CASSITGHSSTDTQYF. DNA for the CDR3: TGTGCCAGCAGCATTACAGGGCACTCTAGCACAGATACGCAGTATTTT.

The CDR3 DNA sequence: TGTGCCAGCAGCTTAGAAGGGACAGGGACCTACAATGAGCAGTTCTTC. Protein product: CASSLEGTGTYNEQFF. The J gene is TRBJ2-1, the V gene TRBV7-6; 9 nucleotides line up with TRBD1. The germline gives CDR1 SGHVS, CDR2 FNYEAQ. V dropped 1 base and J dropped 2; count of bases not matched to a gene: 3. The CDR3 extends over 16 amino acids.

This chain connects TRBV19 to TRBJ1-2, with 9 positions matching TRBD1. The CDR3 consists of 16 residues. J gave up 8 bases and V 5 bases, and 15 bases lay outside the gene matches. Germline CDR1 LNHDA, CDR2 SQIVND (reference sequence). CDR3: CASSSLGTGRIEGYTF. DNA of the CDR3: TGTGCCAGTAGTTCTTTGGGGACAGGGAGGATAGAAGGCTACACCTTC.

This chain connects TRBV5-1 to TRBJ2-3, with 7 nucleotides matching TRBD1. V gave up 4 bases and J gave up 0 bases; unmatched junction bases: 2. Germline V gives CDR1 SGHRS, CDR2 YFSETQ. CDR3 length: 14 residues. For the CDR3, the DNA is TGCGCCAGCAGCCGGGGACAGAGCACAGATACGCAGTATTTT. It encodes CASSRGQSTDTQYF.

This chain uses TRBV18 with TRBJ2-1; a weak D match, TRBD2 (5 bases). Germline CDR1 is KGHSH and CDR2 is LQKENI. The CDR3 is 15 amino acids. V was trimmed by 4 bases and J by 4 bases, leaving 14 bases between them. The CDR3 loop reads CASSLAYLSYNEQFF. The CDR3 nucleotides read TGTGCCAGCTCACTAGCGTACCTATCGTACAATGAGCAGTTCTTC.

This clone was seen a single time. The rearrangement links TRBV7-2 to TRBJ2-3; D is uncertain. Per germline, CDR1 SGHTA and CDR2 FQGNSA. This CDR3 comprises 16 residues. Trimming removed 0 bases at V and 0 bases at J, with 10 bases between. The CDR3 region has the DNA TGTGCCAGCAGCTTAGCGTTGTACGGGAGCACAGATACGCAGTATTTT. It specifies CASSLALYGSTDTQYF. The variable domain in full, with the rest retrieved from reference TRBV7-2 and TRBJ2-3, is GAGVSQSPSNKVTEKGKDVELRCDPISGHTALYWYRQSLGQGLEFLIYFQGNSAPDKSGLPSDRFSAERTGGSVSTLTIQRTQQEDSAVYLCASSLALYGSTDTQYFGPGTRLTVL.

The V and J genes are TRBV4-2 and TRBJ2-7; 9 nucleotides match TRBD1. The CDR3 covers 13 residues. Unmatched junction bases numbered 3, after V lost 4 bases and J lost 5 bases. Looked up from germline, CDR1 is LGHNA and CDR2 is YNFKEQ. The CDR3 nucleotides are TGTGCCAGCAGCCCTACAGGGGGCCACGAGCAGTACTTC. Its translation: CASSPTGGHEQYF.

This rearrangement joins TRBV11-3 to TRBJ1-6; D ambiguous. The V gene's germline CDR1 is SGHNT and CDR2 YENEEA. The CDR3 runs 15 residues. V gave up 5 bases and J gave up 9 bases, with 17 bases separating them. The CDR3 sequence is CASSNLRTGSSPLHF. DNA for the CDR3: TGTGCCAGCAGCAACTTGCGGACGGGGAGTTCACCCCTCCACTTT.

The rearrangement uses TRBV27 and TRBJ2-3, with 7 bases that match TRBD2. V dropped 6 bases and J dropped 6; count of bases not matched to a gene: 18. Germline V gene sequence: CDR1 MNHEY, CDR2 SMNVEV (reference sequence). The CDR3 loop spans 17 amino acids. The CDR3 coding sequence is TGTGCCAGCAGACCTTGGGGGGGGACCAGCCTTTTTGATACGCAGTATTTT. It is translated as CASRPWGGTSLFDTQYF.

The sample holds one count of this clone. V gene TRBV4-1 combines with J gene TRBJ1-1, with 7 bases that match TRBD1. The germline V gene has CDR1 MGHRA and CDR2 YSYEKL. This CDR3 has 13 amino acids. J was trimmed by 6 bases and V by 10 bases; bases with no gene match: 11. CDR3 sequence reads: CATYDRDVAEAFF. As DNA, the CDR3 is TGCGCCACCTACGACAGGGATGTAGCTGAAGCTTTCTTT.

The rearrangement links TRBV27 to TRBJ2-1; a weak D match, TRBD1 (5 bases). Germline-derived CDR1 and CDR2 are MNHEY and SMNVEV (reference sequence). The CDR3 runs to 18 residues. Trimming stripped 6 bases from V and 0 bases from J, with 21 bases between. DNA for the CDR3: TGTGCCAGCAGCTCTGCCAGGGTGCTCCCGAGCTCCTACAATGAGCAGTTCTTC. Residues: CASSSARVLPSSYNEQFF.

The CDR3 DNA sequence: TGTGCCAGCAGTGAGTCGCCCGGGTATACTGGAAACACCATATATTTT. Its protein is CASSESPGYTGNTIYF. This chain links TRBV2 with TRBJ1-3; no clear D. In germline, CDR1 is SNHLY, CDR2 FYNNEI. The CDR3 extends over 16 amino acids. Between the trimmed V and J ends, which lost 3 bases and 2 bases, there was a span of 14 bases.

This clone was seen a single time. The CDR3 loop is CASTRTEGYEQYF. The CDR3 region has the DNA TGTGCCAGCACCCGGACGGAGGGCTACGAGCAGTACTTC. The V and J genes are TRBV6-1 and TRBJ2-7; tentatively, D is TRBD2 (6 bases). The V and J ends lost 7 bases and 3 bases respectively, with 13 bases between them. From germline, CDR1 is MNHNS and CDR2 SASEGT. The CDR3 is 13 amino acids.

Written as DNA, the CDR3 is TGTGCCAGCAGATTCCGGTTGGACACTGAAGCTTTCTTT. Translated, it gives CASRFRLDTEAFF. The chain employs TRBV7-9 and TRBJ1-1, with D unclear. Germline assignment: CDR1 SEHNR and CDR2 FQNEAQ (reference sequence). Trimming pared 6 bases from V and 3 bases from J, leaving 11 bases between. The CDR3 loop spans 13 amino acids.

V usage is TRBV9 and J usage is TRBJ2-1; 9 nucleotides line up with TRBD2. With V trimmed by 4 bases and J by 5 bases, 4 bases remained unmatched. The CDR3 spans 14 residues. Germline V gives CDR1 SGDLS, CDR2 YYNGEE. CDR3 residues: CASSILAGNNEQFF. The DNA for the CDR3 is TGTGCCAGCAGCATCCTAGCGGGGAACAATGAGCAGTTCTTC.

The chain links TRBV6-5 to TRBJ2-2; no reliable D call. V lost 2 bases and J lost 7, with 8 bases in between. The CDR3 is made up of 13 amino acids. CDR1 is MNHEY, CDR2 SVGAGI, per germline. This CDR3 reads CASSYKQIGELFF. Written as DNA, the CDR3 is TGTGCCAGCAGTTACAAACAGATCGGGGAGCTGTTTTTT.

The genes are TRBV7-8 and TRBJ2-5, with 8 bases matching TRBD2. The CDR3 spans 16 residues. V was pared by 7 bases and J by 4 bases, with 14 bases of the junction left unmatched. The V gene's germline CDR1 is SGHVS and CDR2 FQNEAQ. CDR3 protein: CASTPGGGRLGETQYF. The DNA for the CDR3 is TGTGCCAGCACCCCCGGGGGCGGGAGGTTAGGAGAGACCCAGTACTTC.

The V gene is TRBV7-2, the J gene TRBJ2-1; possible D gene TRBD1, 5 bases. Germline values: CDR1 SGHTA, CDR2 FQGNSA. CDR3 size: 15 residues. The ends were cut back, 6 bases at V and 3 bases at J, with 15 bases in the middle. The CDR3 is CASSLFLGDYNEQFF. In DNA form, the CDR3 reads TGTGCCAGCAGTTTATTTTTAGGGGACTACAATGAGCAGTTCTTC.

This clone has a single count. This chain links TRBV6-4 with TRBJ2-1, with D unresolved. The CDR3 has 13 residues. Trimming pared 5 bases from V and 9 bases from J, leaving 14 bases between. Looked up from germline, CDR1 is MRHNA and CDR2 is SNTAGT. The CDR3 region has the DNA TGTGCCAGCAGTTTGGAGCCGTTGGGTGAGCAGTTCTTC. This encodes CASSLEPLGEQFF.

The chain joins TRBV5-1 to TRBJ2-5, with TRBD2 identical over 12 bases. Germline V gene lookup returns CDR1 SGHRS and CDR2 YFSETQ. V trimming: 7 bases; J trimming: 2 bases; junction bases outside the gene matches: 6. This CDR3 spans 15 amino acids. In DNA form, the CDR3 reads TGCGCCAGCCTGCAAACTAGCGGGGGGCAAGAGACCCAGTACTTC. This encodes CASLQTSGGQETQYF.

V is TRBV7-8 and J is TRBJ1-1; TRBD1 might be the D (6 bases). Trimming cost V 1 base and J 3 bases, with 18 bases left between them. Germline lookup yields CDR1 SGHVS and CDR2 FQNEAQ. The CDR3 has 17 amino acids. The CDR3 is CASSLVRGLLSHTEAFF. In DNA, the CDR3 is TGTGCCAGCAGCTTAGTCAGGGGCCTCCTCAGTCACACTGAAGCTTTCTTT.